These T cell receptor beta chains were read from a single sample in a study of regulatory T cells in long-lasting Graves disease. TCRdb re-analysed the multiplex PCR reads in MiXCR, keeping a single row per CDR3 protein. Among some 490,000 distinct CDR3 sequences, 12% were seen once, and the ten largest hold around 9.3%. The same specimen was also included in a second study, on T cells in Graves' hyperthyroidism and ophthalmopathy.

Source: peripheral blood mononuclear cells (PBMCs), taken at new diagnosis, from a patient treated with antithyroid drugs. The receptors come from a woman in her 30s with Graves disease. Each CDR3 is given with its conserved first and last residue. D genes are given only for firm matches. Size is omitted from some rows. Given values are once, few, many or a class for expanded clones.

J gene: TRBJ2-2; D gene: -; V gene: TRBV4-3; clone size: many; CDR3 DNA: TGCGCCAGCAGCCAAGATCGGACTGGCAGGGAGCTGTTTTTT; CDR3 protein: CASSQDRTGRELFF
J gene: TRBJ2-1; D gene: -; V gene: TRBV29-1; clone size: many; CDR3 DNA: TGCAGCGTTGAAGTGGGCAGCTACAATGAGCAGTTCTTC; CDR3 protein: CSVEVGSYNEQFF
J gene: TRBJ1-4; D gene: TRBD1; V gene: TRBV7-9; clone size: many; CDR3 DNA: TGTGCCAGCAGCTTGCCGACAGGGGGCCGGGAAAAACTGTTTTTT; CDR3 protein: CASSLPTGGREKLFF
J gene: TRBJ2-1; D gene: -; V gene: TRBV7-9; clone size: few; CDR3 DNA: TGTGCCAGCAGCTTATATGCAGGGTCGGTCAATGAGCAGTTCTTC; CDR3 protein: CASSLYAGSVNEQFF
J gene: TRBJ1-2; D gene: -; V gene: TRBV20-1; clone size: -; CDR3 DNA: TGCAGTGCCGGTCCAGGGTTGGGTGGCTACACCTTC; CDR3 protein: CSAGPGLGGYTF
J gene: TRBJ2-5; D gene: TRBD2; V gene: TRBV20-1; clone size: many; CDR3 DNA: TGCAGTGCTAGAGGGACTGATAGGACTAAGGCGGGAGAAGATGGAGAGACCCAGTACTTC; CDR3 protein: CSARGTDRTKAGEDGETQYF
J gene: TRBJ2-4; D gene: -; V gene: TRBV18; clone size: many; CDR3 DNA: TGTGCCAGCTCACCCGGGCAGGGCGCTCCCGAACTAAACATTCAGTACTTC; CDR3 protein: CASSPGQGAPELNIQYF
J gene: TRBJ2-7; D gene: -; V gene: TRBV20-1; clone size: -; CDR3 DNA: TGCAGTGCTAGTCTGGACACCTCCTACGAGCAGTACTTC; CDR3 protein: CSASLDTSYEQYF
J gene: TRBJ1-2; D gene: -; V gene: TRBV7-2; clone size: few; CDR3 DNA: TGTGCCAGCAGCTTAGGGGGGGGCGCTTCTAGTCCCTTC; CDR3 protein: CASSLGGGASSPF
J gene: TRBJ2-1; D gene: -; V gene: TRBV28; clone size: many; CDR3 DNA: TGTGCCAGCAGGCCCATCATAACAGGGAATGAGCAGTTCTTC; CDR3 protein: CASRPIITGNEQFF
J gene: TRBJ1-4; D gene: -; V gene: TRBV19; clone size: many; CDR3 DNA: TGTGCCACCGGCGGACGGTCTGATCTAAAGCTGTTTTTT; CDR3 protein: CATGGRSDLKLFF
J gene: TRBJ2-3; D gene: -; V gene: TRBV5-1; clone size: many; CDR3 DNA: TGCGCCAGCAGCGTTCTTAGCACAGATACGCAGTATTTT; CDR3 protein: CASSVLSTDTQYF
J gene: TRBJ2-5; D gene: TRBD1; V gene: TRBV5-1; clone size: many; CDR3 DNA: TGCGCCAGCAGTTCTCAACAGGGGAACGGGGCCCAGTACTTC; CDR3 protein: CASSSQQGNGAQYF
J gene: TRBJ2-3; D gene: TRBD2; V gene: TRBV20-1; clone size: few; CDR3 DNA: TGCAGTGCCCCCCTCGGCGGCGGGAGTTACGCAGATACGCAGTATTTT; CDR3 protein: CSAPLGGGSYADTQYF
J gene: TRBJ2-1; D gene: TRBD2; V gene: TRBV19; clone size: few; CDR3 DNA: TGTGCCAGTAGTACCCTAGCGGGAGAGTTCGATGAGCAGTTCTTC; CDR3 protein: CASSTLAGEFDEQFF
J gene: TRBJ1-1; D gene: -; V gene: TRBV30; clone size: many; CDR3 DNA: TGTGCCTGGAGTGTAATGGTCGGGGGAGAAGCTTTCTTT; CDR3 protein: CAWSVMVGGEAFF
J gene: TRBJ2-5; D gene: -; V gene: TRBV7-3; clone size: many; CDR3 DNA: TGTGCCAGCAGCTTAACGTTGTTCAGGGACCAAGAGACCCAGTACTTC; CDR3 protein: CASSLTLFRDQETQYF
J gene: TRBJ2-5; D gene: TRBD2; V gene: TRBV4-3; clone size: many; CDR3 DNA: TGCGCCAGCAGCCAAGGACTGGGACTAGCGGGCAGCTTCCAAGAGACCCAGTACTTC; CDR3 protein: CASSQGLGLAGSFQETQYF
J gene: TRBJ2-7; D gene: -; V gene: TRBV5-1; clone size: many; CDR3 DNA: TGCGCCAGCAGCTTAGGACCAGGAGAATACGAGCAGTACTTC; CDR3 protein: CASSLGPGEYEQYF
J gene: TRBJ1-6; D gene: -; V gene: TRBV6-1; clone size: many; CDR3 DNA: TGTGCCAGCAGGCGAAATTCACCCCTCCACTTT; CDR3 protein: CASRRNSPLHF
J gene: TRBJ2-2; D gene: -; V gene: TRBV6-1; clone size: few; CDR3 DNA: TGTGCCAGCAGCCAGACTTACACCGGGGAGCTGTTTTTT; CDR3 protein: CASSQTYTGELFF
J gene: TRBJ2-3; D gene: -; V gene: TRBV3-1; clone size: many; CDR3 DNA: TGTGCCAGCAGCCCCTTAGCAGGGGGGGTTTATAGCACAGATACGCAGTATTTT; CDR3 protein: CASSPLAGGVYSTDTQYF
J gene: TRBJ2-1; D gene: TRBD2; V gene: TRBV20-1; clone size: few; CDR3 DNA: TGCAGTGCTCCTGAACGGACTAGCGGATCTTACAATGAGCAGTTCTTC; CDR3 protein: CSAPERTSGSYNEQFF
J gene: TRBJ1-2; D gene: -; V gene: TRBV2; clone size: many; CDR3 DNA: TGTGCCAGCAGGACCGTAGGGCTAGGCTACACCTTC; CDR3 protein: CASRTVGLGYTF
J gene: TRBJ1-6; D gene: -; V gene: TRBV2; clone size: few; CDR3 DNA: TGTGCCAGCAGTGAAGACGGCCGGTTAAGTTTACCCCTCCACTTT; CDR3 protein: CASSEDGRLSLPLHF